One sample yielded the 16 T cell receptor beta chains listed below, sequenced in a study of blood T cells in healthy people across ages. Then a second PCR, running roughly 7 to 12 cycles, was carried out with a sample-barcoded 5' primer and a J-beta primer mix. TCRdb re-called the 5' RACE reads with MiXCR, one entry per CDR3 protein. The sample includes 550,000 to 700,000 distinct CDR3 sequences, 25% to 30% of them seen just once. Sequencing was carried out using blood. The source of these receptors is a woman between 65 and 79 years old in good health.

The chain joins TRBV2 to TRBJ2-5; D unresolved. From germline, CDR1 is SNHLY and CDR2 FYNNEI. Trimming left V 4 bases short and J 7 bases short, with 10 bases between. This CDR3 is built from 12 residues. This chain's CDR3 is CASSGTVGTQYF. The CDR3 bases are TGTGCCAGCAGTGGGACGGTGGGGACCCAGTACTTC.

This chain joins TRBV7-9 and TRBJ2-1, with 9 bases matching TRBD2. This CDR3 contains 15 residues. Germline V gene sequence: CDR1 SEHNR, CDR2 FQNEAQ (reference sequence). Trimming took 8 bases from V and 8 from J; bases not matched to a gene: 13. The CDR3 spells CASDTIAGGPDEQFF. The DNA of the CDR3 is TGTGCCAGCGATACTATTGCGGGGGGGCCTGATGAGCAGTTCTTC.

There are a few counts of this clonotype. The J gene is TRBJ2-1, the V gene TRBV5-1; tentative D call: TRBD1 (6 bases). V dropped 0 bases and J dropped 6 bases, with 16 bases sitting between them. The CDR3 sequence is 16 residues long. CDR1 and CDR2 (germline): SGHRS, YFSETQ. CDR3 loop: CASSLAAGGLVNEQFF. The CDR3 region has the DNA TGCGCCAGCAGCTTGGCCGCTGGGGGCCTGGTCAATGAGCAGTTCTTC.

CDR3 DNA: TGTGCCAGCCGCTTAGGGAAGGATCAGCCCCAGCATTTT. It translates to CASRLGKDQPQHF. This chain links TRBV6-5 with TRBJ1-5; D uncertain. The CDR3 consists of 13 residues. The germline CDR1 and CDR2 sequences are MNHEY and SVGAGI. V gave up 8 bases and J gave up 5 bases, with 13 bases separating them.

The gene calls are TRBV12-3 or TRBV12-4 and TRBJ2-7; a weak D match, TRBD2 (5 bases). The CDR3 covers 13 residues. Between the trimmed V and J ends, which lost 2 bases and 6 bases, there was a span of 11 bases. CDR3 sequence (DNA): TGTGCCAGCAGTTTACTTCGGGCGGGCGAGCAGTACTTC. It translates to CASSLLRAGEQYF.

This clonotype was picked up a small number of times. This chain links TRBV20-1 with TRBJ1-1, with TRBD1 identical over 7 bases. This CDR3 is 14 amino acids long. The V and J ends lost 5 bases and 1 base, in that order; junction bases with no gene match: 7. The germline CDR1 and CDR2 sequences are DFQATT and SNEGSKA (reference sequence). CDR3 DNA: TGCAGTGCTTCCGGGGGACAGCCGAACACTGAAGCTTTCTTT. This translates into CSASGGQPNTEAFF.

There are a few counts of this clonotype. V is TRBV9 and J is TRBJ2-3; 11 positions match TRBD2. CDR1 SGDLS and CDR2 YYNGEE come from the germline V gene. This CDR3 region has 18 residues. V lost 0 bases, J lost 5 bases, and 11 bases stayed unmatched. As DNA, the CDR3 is TGTGCCAGCAGCGTAGGTAGCGGGGGGGCCCCCGCTGTAGATACGCAGTATTTT. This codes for CASSVGSGGAPAVDTQYF.

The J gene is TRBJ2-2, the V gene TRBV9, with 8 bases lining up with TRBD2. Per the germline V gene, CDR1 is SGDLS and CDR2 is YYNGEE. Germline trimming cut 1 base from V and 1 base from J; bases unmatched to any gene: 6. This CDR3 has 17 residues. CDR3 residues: CASSVYGSGGNTGELFF. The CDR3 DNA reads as TGTGCCAGCAGCGTATACGGGAGCGGGGGGAACACCGGGGAGCTGTTTTTT.

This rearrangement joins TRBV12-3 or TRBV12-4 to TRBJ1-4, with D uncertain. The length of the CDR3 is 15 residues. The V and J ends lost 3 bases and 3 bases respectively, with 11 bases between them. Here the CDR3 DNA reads TGTGCCAGCAGTTTCTGGGCGCTCTCTAATGAAAAACTGTTTTTT. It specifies CASSFWALSNEKLFF.

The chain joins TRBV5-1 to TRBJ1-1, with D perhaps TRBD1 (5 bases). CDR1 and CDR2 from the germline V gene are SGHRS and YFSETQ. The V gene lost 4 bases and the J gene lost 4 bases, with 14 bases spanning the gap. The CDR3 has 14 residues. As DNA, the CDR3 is TGCGCCAGCAGCCCGACAGCAGCCCCCACTGAAGCTTTCTTT. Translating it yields CASSPTAAPTEAFF.

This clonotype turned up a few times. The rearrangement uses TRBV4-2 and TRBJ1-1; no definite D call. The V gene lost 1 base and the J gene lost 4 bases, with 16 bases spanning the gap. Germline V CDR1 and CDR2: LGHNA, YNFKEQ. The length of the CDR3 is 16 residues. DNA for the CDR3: TGTGCCAGCAGCCAAGTCTCGGATAGCCGGGGCACTGAAGCTTTCTTT. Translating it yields CASSQVSDSRGTEAFF.

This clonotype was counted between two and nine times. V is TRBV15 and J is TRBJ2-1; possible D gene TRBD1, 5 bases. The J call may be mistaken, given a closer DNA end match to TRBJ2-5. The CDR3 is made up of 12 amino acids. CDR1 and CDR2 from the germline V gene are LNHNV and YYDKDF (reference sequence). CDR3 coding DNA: TGTGCCACCAGCAGCAGGGAAGGAAACCAGTACTTC. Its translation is CATSSREGNQYF.

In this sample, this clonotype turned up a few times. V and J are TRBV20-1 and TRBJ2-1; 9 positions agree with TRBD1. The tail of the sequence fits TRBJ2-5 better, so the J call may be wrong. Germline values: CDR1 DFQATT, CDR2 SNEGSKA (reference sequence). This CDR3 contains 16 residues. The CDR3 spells CSARGDRDWGRETQYF. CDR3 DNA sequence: TGCAGTGCTAGGGGGGACAGGGATTGGGGGAGAGAGACCCAGTACTTC.

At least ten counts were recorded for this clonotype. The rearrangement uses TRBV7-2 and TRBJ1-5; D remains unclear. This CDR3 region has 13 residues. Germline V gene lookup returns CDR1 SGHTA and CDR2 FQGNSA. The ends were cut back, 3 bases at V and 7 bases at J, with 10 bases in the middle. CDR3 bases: TGTGCCAGCAGCTTGAGTCCGAGGCAGCCCCAGCATTTT. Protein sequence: CASSLSPRQPQHF. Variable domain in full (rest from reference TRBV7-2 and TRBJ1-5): GAGVSQSPSNKVTEKGKDVELRCDPISGHTALYWYRQSLGQGLEFLIYFQGNSAPDKSGLPSDRFSAERTGGSVSTLTIQRTQQEDSAVYLCASSLSPRQPQHFGDGTRLSIL.

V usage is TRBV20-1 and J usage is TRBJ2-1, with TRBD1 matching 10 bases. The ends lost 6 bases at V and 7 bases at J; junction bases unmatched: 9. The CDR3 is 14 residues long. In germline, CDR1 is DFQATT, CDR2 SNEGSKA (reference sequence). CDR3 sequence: CSAGRDRGWNEQFF. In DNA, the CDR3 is TGCAGTGCCGGCCGGGACAGGGGATGGAATGAGCAGTTCTTC.

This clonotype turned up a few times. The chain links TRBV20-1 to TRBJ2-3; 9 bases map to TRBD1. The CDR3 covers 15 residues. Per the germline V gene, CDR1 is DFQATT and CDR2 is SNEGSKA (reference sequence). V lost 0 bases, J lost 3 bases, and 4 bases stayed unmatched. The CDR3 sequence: CSARDRGTGTDTQYF. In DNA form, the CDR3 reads TGCAGTGCTAGAGATAGGGGGACAGGGACAGATACGCAGTATTTT.